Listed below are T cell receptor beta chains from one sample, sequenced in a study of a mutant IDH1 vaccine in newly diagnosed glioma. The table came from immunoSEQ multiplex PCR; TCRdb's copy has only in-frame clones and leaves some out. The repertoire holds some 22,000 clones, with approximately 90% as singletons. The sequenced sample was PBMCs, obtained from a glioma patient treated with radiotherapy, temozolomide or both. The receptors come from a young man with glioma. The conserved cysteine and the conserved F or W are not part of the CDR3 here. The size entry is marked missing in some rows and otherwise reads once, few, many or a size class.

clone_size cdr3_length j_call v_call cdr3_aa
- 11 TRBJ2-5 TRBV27 ASSFIDQETQY
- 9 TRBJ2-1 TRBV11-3 ASSGGNEQF
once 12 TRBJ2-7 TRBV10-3 AISEGGGTYEQY
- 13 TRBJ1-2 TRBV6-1 ASSEVFLESYGYT
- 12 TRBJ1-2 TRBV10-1 ASSGKGDSYGYT
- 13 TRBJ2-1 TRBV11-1 ASTPEGGSYNEQF
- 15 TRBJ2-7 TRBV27 ASSLLQTGTGASEQY
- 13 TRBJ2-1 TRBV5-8 ASIRPGQAYNEQF
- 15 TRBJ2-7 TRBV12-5 ASGPAPTGPTSYEQY
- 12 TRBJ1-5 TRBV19 ASSDRGRVQPQH
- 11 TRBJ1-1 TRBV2 ASRDGMNTEAF
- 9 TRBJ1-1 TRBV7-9 ASSLTGVLY
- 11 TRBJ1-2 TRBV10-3 AISETGSYGYT
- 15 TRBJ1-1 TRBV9 ASSPRGQGEWNTEAF
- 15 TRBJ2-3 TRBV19 ASSTPRGSGSADTQY
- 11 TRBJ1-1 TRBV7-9 ASSQGLGTEAF
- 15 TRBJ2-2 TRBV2 ASRGGLAGSNTGELF
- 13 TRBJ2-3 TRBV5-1 ASSGAGGSTDTQY
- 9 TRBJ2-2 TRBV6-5 ASSYAGELF
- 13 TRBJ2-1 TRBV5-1 ASSLLTGTSWEQF
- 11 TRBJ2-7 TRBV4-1 ASSRDSSYEQY
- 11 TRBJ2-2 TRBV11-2 ASSPVFAGELF
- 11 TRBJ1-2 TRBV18 ASSHGRDYGYT
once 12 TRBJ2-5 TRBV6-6 ASTTELAGETQY
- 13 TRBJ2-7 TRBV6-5 ASTDGLADTYEQY
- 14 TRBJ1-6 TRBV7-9 ASTPGGDSYNSPLH
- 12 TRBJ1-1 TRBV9 ASSVVAENTEAF
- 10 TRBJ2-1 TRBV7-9 ASSPPLGNEF
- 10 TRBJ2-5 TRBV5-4 ASSLIGETQY
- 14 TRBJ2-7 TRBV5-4 ASSHGTGKNSYEQY
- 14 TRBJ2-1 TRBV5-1 ASSTSPAGVSNEQF